This passage covers 22 T cell receptor beta chains from one sample sequenced in a study of blood T cell repertoires in COVID-19. TCRdb keeps only in-frame clones here, not all; method: immunoSEQ multiplex PCR. The sample contains around 100,000 clones, roughly 84% of which appear only once. The sequencing input was peripheral blood. The receptors originated from a human donor in a cohort sampled during active or convalescent COVID-19.

The chain joins TRBV5-6 to TRBJ1-6; possibly TRBD1 for D (5 bases). Germline CDR1 and CDR2: SGHDT and YYEEEE. V gave up 3 bases and J gave up 7 bases, with 14 bases separating them. The CDR3 loop spans 15 amino acids. CDR3 loop: CASSSDRAKNSPLHF. Written as DNA, the CDR3 is TGTGCCAGCAGCTCAGACAGAGCCAAGAATTCACCCCTCCACTTT.

This clone appeared once. The V gene is TRBV28, the J gene TRBJ1-5, with a tentative D call TRBD1 (6 bases). CDR3 size: 15 residues. From germline, CDR1 is MDHEN and CDR2 SYDVKM. Deletions cut 5 bases from V and 2 bases from J, with 13 bases between. CDR3 region: CASSTKGVGNQPQHF. CDR3 sequence (DNA): TGTGCCAGCAGTACCAAGGGGGTGGGCAATCAGCCCCAGCATTTT.

This chain connects TRBV24-1 to TRBJ2-5; 7 positions agree with TRBD2. The CDR3 loop spans 16 amino acids. Unmatched junction bases numbered 11, after V lost 4 bases and J lost 4 bases. Per the germline V gene, CDR1 is KGHDR and CDR2 is SFDVKD. In DNA form, the CDR3 reads TGTGCCACCAGTGACTTATGGCAGGGAGGGGTAGAGACCCAGTACTTC. It codes for CATSDLWQGGVETQYF.

The V gene is TRBV7-2, the J gene TRBJ1-5, with D possibly being TRBD1 (6 bases). Germline-derived CDR1 and CDR2 are SGHTA and FQGNSA. The CDR3 is made up of 14 amino acids. Trimming removed 1 base at V and 6 bases at J, with 10 bases between. CDR3 sequence (DNA): TGTGCCAGCAGCTTAGGCCAGGGGCTTCAGCCCCAGCATTTT. Encoded protein: CASSLGQGLQPQHF.

The rearrangement links TRBV7-9 to TRBJ2-4; 13 bases map to TRBD2. The CDR3 has 17 amino acids. From germline, CDR1 is SEHNR and CDR2 FQNEAQ (reference sequence). Trimming at V came to 3 bases and at J to 0 bases, leaving 2 bases not matched to a gene. Here the CDR3 DNA reads TGTGCCAGCAGCTTGACTAGCGGGGGGTCAGCCAAAAACATTCAGTACTTC. The encoded protein is CASSLTSGGSAKNIQYF.

V usage is TRBV6-5 and J usage is TRBJ2-7, with 11 bases lining up with TRBD1. The CDR3 is 15 residues long. The V gene's germline CDR1 is MNHEY and CDR2 SVGAGI. V lost 4 bases to trimming and J lost 1 base; unmatched junction nucleotides: 3. This CDR3 is CASSSRDRGSYEQYF. CDR3 nucleotide sequence: TGTGCCAGCAGTTCCCGGGACAGGGGGTCCTACGAGCAGTACTTC.

The chain joins TRBV12-3 or TRBV12-4 to TRBJ1-1; the D gene is possibly TRBD1 (6 bases). V was trimmed by 4 bases and J by 4 bases, leaving 10 bases between them. The CDR3 totals 13 residues. The CDR3 DNA is TGTGCCAGCAGTTGGACAGCCGGCACTGAAGCTTTCTTT. Translated, it gives CASSWTAGTEAFF.

The rearrangement joins TRBV7-9 to TRBJ1-5; weak D call: TRBD1 (5 bases). The CDR3 length is 13 residues. Trimming stripped 6 bases from V and 2 bases from J, with 8 bases between. Germline V gene sequence: CDR1 SEHNR, CDR2 FQNEAQ (reference sequence). As DNA, the CDR3 is TGTGCCAGCAGGGGGGAGGGCAATCAGCCCCAGCATTTT. It specifies CASRGEGNQPQHF.

The count of this clone is one. The chain combines TRBV6-4 with TRBJ1-2; possible D gene TRBD1, 6 bases. V was trimmed by 0 bases and J by 5 bases, leaving 10 bases between them. Germline V CDR1 and CDR2: MRHNA, SNTAGT. The CDR3 length is 14 residues. Here the CDR3 reads CASSDSLQGYGYTF. The DNA for the CDR3 is TGTGCCAGCAGTGACTCATTACAGGGTTATGGCTACACCTTC.

The genes are TRBV9 and TRBJ1-4; D may be TRBD1 (5 bases). Per the germline V gene, CDR1 is SGDLS and CDR2 is YYNGEE. The germline V and J ends were trimmed by 1 base and 8 bases, with 12 bases remaining between them. The CDR3 spans 14 residues. The CDR3 spells CASSVQGTKEKLFF. The DNA of the CDR3 is TGTGCCAGCAGCGTACAGGGTACCAAGGAAAAACTGTTTTTT.

The V gene is TRBV9, the J gene TRBJ2-4, with TRBD1 identical over 9 bases. There are 15 residues in the CDR3. Germline CDR1 reads SGDLS; CDR2 reads YYNGEE. After removal of 0 bases from V and 7 bases from J, the junction contained 5 bases not matched to a gene. The CDR3 DNA reads as TGTGCCAGCAGCGTAGTGGGAGACAGGGGGAACATTCAGTACTTC. It is translated as CASSVVGDRGNIQYF. The full variable domain, completed using reference TRBV9 and TRBJ2-4, is DSGVTQTPKHLITATGQRVTLRCSPRSGDLSVYWYQQSLDQGLQFLIQYYNGEERAKGNILERFSAQQFPDLHSELNLSSLELGDSALYFCASSVVGDRGNIQYFGAGTRLSVL.

The J gene is TRBJ2-5, the V gene TRBV7-2; TRBD2 is a possible D gene (6 bases). The germline gives CDR1 SGHTA, CDR2 FQGNSA. V lost 2 bases and J lost 5, with 18 bases in between. The length of the CDR3 is 16 residues. This chain's CDR3 is CASSLTGPSGVETQYF. CDR3 nucleotide sequence: TGTGCCAGCAGCTTAACAGGCCCGTCGGGGGTTGAGACCCAGTACTTC. Drawing the rest from reference TRBV7-2 and TRBJ2-5, the complete variable domain is GAGVSQSPSNKVTEKGKDVELRCDPISGHTALYWYRQSLGQGLEFLIYFQGNSAPDKSGLPSDRFSAERTGGSVSTLTIQRTQQEDSAVYLCASSLTGPSGVETQYFGPGTRLLVL.

The chain is built from TRBV18 and TRBJ2-7; D is ambiguous. The germline gives CDR1 KGHSH, CDR2 LQKENI. Trimming cost V 3 bases and J 3 bases, with 9 bases left between them. This CDR3 has 13 amino acids. The CDR3 DNA reads TGTGCCAGCTCACCTCGTAACAGCTACGAGCAGTACTTC. This codes for CASSPRNSYEQYF.

V is TRBV10-3 and J is TRBJ2-2; TRBD1 matches at 8 bases. J gave up 5 bases and V 8 bases, and 16 bases lay outside the gene matches. Per the germline V gene, CDR1 is ENHRY and CDR2 is SYGVKD. CDR3 size: 17 residues. CDR3 DNA: TGTGCCATCCGAATTGGACAGGGAAGCCCAAGGACCGGGGAGCTGTTTTTT. This translates into CAIRIGQGSPRTGELFF.

The chain is built from TRBV5-1 and TRBJ2-3, with D tentatively TRBD2 (5 bases). In germline, CDR1 is SGHRS, CDR2 YFSETQ. This CDR3 comprises 14 residues. Trimming took 1 base from V and 6 from J, leaving 12 bases between them. CDR3 nucleotide sequence: TGCGCCAGCAGCTTGCTAAGCGGCGGGGATACGCAGTATTTT. Its translation: CASSLLSGGDTQYF. Full variable domain (remainder filled in from reference TRBV5-1 and TRBJ2-3): KAGVTQTPRYLIKTRGQQVTLSCSPISGHRSVSWYQQTPGQGLQFLFEYFSETQRNKGNFPGRFSGRQFSNSRSEMNVSTLELGDSALYLCASSLLSGGDTQYFGPGTRLTVL.

The chain uses TRBV19 and TRBJ2-1, with 11 bases fitting TRBD1. The germline gives CDR1 LNHDA, CDR2 SQIVND (reference sequence). Losses at the gene ends were 5 bases for V and 10 bases for J; bases not matched to a gene: 7. This CDR3 has 14 residues. CDR3: CASSVGQGAGEQFF. DNA of the CDR3: TGTGCCAGTAGTGTAGGACAGGGGGCAGGGGAGCAGTTCTTC.

The chain links TRBV12-5 to TRBJ1-1; no clear D gene. V was cut by 1 base and J by 0 bases, with 6 bases left in between. The CDR3 length is 14 residues. The V gene's germline CDR1 is LGHNT and CDR2 FRNRAP. The CDR3 nucleotides read TGTGCTAGTGGTTTGGGGAGACTGAACACTGAAGCTTTCTTT. It is translated as CASGLGRLNTEAFF.

The DNA for the CDR3 is TGTGCCAGCAGCGGCAGGACAGGGGGTGAAAAACTGTTTTTT. Its translation is CASSGRTGGEKLFF. The J gene is TRBJ1-4, the V gene TRBV7-9, with 10 nucleotides matching TRBD1. After removal of 5 bases from V and 7 bases from J, the junction contained 4 bases not matched to a gene. The CDR3 is 14 amino acids. Germline V CDR1 and CDR2: SEHNR, FQNEAQ (reference sequence).

The genes are TRBV5-4 and TRBJ1-1, with no clear D. V shed 0 bases and J shed 8 bases, with 17 bases lying between them. The germline CDR1 and CDR2 sequences are SGHNT and YYREEE (reference sequence). This CDR3 comprises 15 residues. Written as DNA, the CDR3 is TGTGCCAGCAGCTTGGAAGATTCGGGGAGTTCAGAAGCTTTCTTT. It encodes CASSLEDSGSSEAFF.

This chain uses TRBV30 with TRBJ1-1; TRBD1 matches at 7 bases. The CDR3 consists of 15 residues. With 0 bases clipped from V and 5 bases from J, the junction kept 9 bases outside the gene matches. Germline-derived CDR1 and CDR2 are GTSNPN and SVGIG (reference sequence). As DNA, the CDR3 is TGTGCCTGGAGTGTAGATGTACAGGGGCGGACTGAAGCTTTCTTT. Translating gives CAWSVDVQGRTEAFF.

This chain joins TRBV10-3 and TRBJ2-2; D might be TRBD2 (6 bases). The CDR3 spans 14 residues. Germline CDR1 and CDR2: ENHRY and SYGVKD. Trimming took off 2 bases at V and 6 bases at J, with 10 bases between the two ends. The CDR3 sequence is CAISEMEGSGELFF. The CDR3 nucleotides are TGTGCCATCAGTGAGATGGAGGGGTCCGGGGAGCTGTTTTTT.

The chain couples TRBV7-8 to TRBJ2-7; 8 bases match TRBD1. The J segment lost 5 bases and the V segment lost 5 bases, leaving 8 bases of the junction unmatched. Germline assignment: CDR1 SGHVS and CDR2 FQNEAQ. This CDR3 is 14 amino acids long. In DNA form, the CDR3 reads TGTGCCAGCAGCCGTAACAGGGGGGAAAACGAGCAGTACTTC. Residues: CASSRNRGENEQYF.